Shown below are 24 T cell receptor beta chains from a single sample sequenced in a study of Ad26.COV2.S vaccination and SARS-CoV-2 variants. The sample's treatment: around 19 received Ad26.COV2.S at low or high dose, single or two shots; about 5 received placebo; per-sample allocation not given. Specimens were obtained on day 63 following the first vaccine or placebo injection. Data came from immunoSEQ multiplex PCR; TCRdb stores just in-frame clones and leaves some out. The sample has about 470,000 clones, 90% seen once. This specimen was peripheral blood, taken in a trial of Ad26.COV2.S vaccine versus placebo. Receptors were obtained from a person aged 18 to 59 who received the Ad26.COV2.S COVID-19 vaccine or a placebo.

The rearrangement links TRBV6-2 or TRBV6-3 to TRBJ2-7; 9 bases line up with TRBD2. V trimming: 0 bases; J trimming: 12 bases; junction bases outside the gene matches: 18. This CDR3 has 17 amino acids. Germline V CDR1 and CDR2: MNHEY, SVGEGT. CDR3 region: CASSYSIATSGALQRYF. DNA of the CDR3: TGTGCCAGCAGTTACTCGATCGCGACTAGCGGCGCCCTCCAACGGTACTTC.

This sequence joins TRBV7-3 and TRBJ1-2; 9 nucleotides match TRBD1. Germline V lookup: CDR1 SGHTA, CDR2 FQGTGA. The CDR3 has 13 amino acids. Trimming at V came to 5 bases and at J to 4 bases, leaving 2 bases not matched to a gene. The chain's CDR3 is CASSPDRGYGYTF. DNA for the CDR3: TGTGCCAGCAGCCCGGACAGGGGCTATGGCTACACCTTC.

This CDR3 reads CASSATQGSGNTIYF. The DNA of the CDR3 is TGTGCCAGCAGCGCAACCCAGGGGTCCGGAAACACCATATATTTT. The genes are TRBV9 and TRBJ1-3; possible D gene TRBD1, 6 bases. This CDR3 comprises 15 residues. The V end was cut by 3 bases, the J end by 4 bases, with 14 bases between. CDR1 is SGDLS and CDR2 is YYNGEE in the germline V gene.

A note on this clone: This same CDR3 is encoded by further DNA sequences in the sample. V gene TRBV12-3 or TRBV12-4 combines with J gene TRBJ1-2, with 8 bases lining up with TRBD1. The CDR3 has 13 amino acids. J lost 7 bases, V lost 5 bases, and 6 bases had no gene match. The CDR3: CASSSDRGGGYTF. DNA of the CDR3: TGTGCCAGCAGTAGCGACAGGGGAGGTGGCTACACCTTC.

Details on this clone: Different DNA sequences within this sample yield the same CDR3. The chain links TRBV3-1 (or the pseudogene TRBV3-2) to TRBJ1-2; D not resolved. In germline, CDR1 is LGHDT, CDR2 YNNKEL (reference sequence). Trimming shortened V by 0 bases and J by 5 bases, and 7 bases separated the two germline ends. The CDR3 loop spans 13 amino acids. The CDR3 spells CASSQEGSYGYTF. CDR3 in DNA: TGTGCCAGCAGCCAAGAAGGGAGTTATGGCTACACCTTC.

The chain employs TRBV27 and TRBJ2-2; 13 nucleotides line up with TRBD2. This CDR3 comprises 16 residues. The J segment lost 7 bases and the V segment lost 7 bases, leaving 9 bases of the junction unmatched. Germline V CDR1 and CDR2: MNHEY, SMNVEV (reference sequence). CDR3 nucleotides: TGTGCCAGCAAGCGGCTGGGACTAGCGGGAAACGGGGAGCTGTTTTTT. Residues: CASKRLGLAGNGELFF.

This clone has just a few counts. The rearrangement links TRBV7-2 to TRBJ2-1, with 9 nucleotides matching TRBD2. Germline CDR1 reads SGHTA; CDR2 reads FQGNSA. The CDR3 runs to 15 residues. The V segment lost 4 bases and the J segment 9 bases; nucleotides outside the gene matches: 10. CDR3 residues: CASSSLAGVGGEQFF. The CDR3 DNA sequence: TGTGCCAGCAGCTCCTTAGCGGGAGTAGGCGGTGAGCAGTTCTTC. The variable domain in full, with the rest retrieved from reference TRBV7-2 and TRBJ2-1, is GAGVSQSPSNKVTEKGKDVELRCDPISGHTALYWYRQSLGQGLEFLIYFQGNSAPDKSGLPSDRFSAERTGGSVSTLTIQRTQQEDSAVYLCASSSLAGVGGEQFFGPGTRLTVL.

CDR3 sequence reads: CVGREGTLEAFF. In DNA form, the CDR3 reads TGTGTCGGAAGGGAAGGGACCCTTGAAGCTTTCTTT. V and J are TRBV13 and TRBJ1-1, with D perhaps matching TRBD1 (5 bases). The germline V gene encodes CDR1 PRHDT and CDR2 FYEKMQ (reference sequence). The CDR3 extends over 12 amino acids.

The chain is built from TRBV4-3 and TRBJ1-4; no definite D call. This CDR3 spans 15 amino acids. CDR1 is LGHNA and CDR2 is YSLEER in the germline V gene. Trimming cost V 0 bases and J 1 base, with 6 bases left between them. CDR3 DNA: TGCGCCAGCAGCCAAGATCTGGGAACTAATGAAAAACTGTTTTTT. It specifies CASSQDLGTNEKLFF.

The sample holds one count of this clone. The chain recombines TRBV7-2 with TRBJ2-2, with 10 bases aligning to TRBD1. CDR3 length: 14 residues. The V gene's germline CDR1 is SGHTA and CDR2 FQGNSA. After removal of 4 bases from V and 4 bases from J, the junction contained 0 bases not matched to a gene. For the CDR3, the DNA is TGTGCCAGCAGCTGGGACAGGGGCACCGGGGAGCTGTTTTTT. Amino acids: CASSWDRGTGELFF. Drawing the rest from reference TRBV7-2 and TRBJ2-2, the complete variable domain is GAGVSQSPSNKVTEKGKDVELRCDPISGHTALYWYRQSLGQGLEFLIYFQGNSAPDKSGLPSDRFSAERTGGSVSTLTIQRTQQEDSAVYLCASSWDRGTGELFFGEGSRLTVL.

The rearrangement links TRBV28 to TRBJ2-7; 7 positions match TRBD1. The trim removed 7 bases at V and 3 bases at J, leaving 9 bases unmatched. Germline CDR1 reads MDHEN; CDR2 reads SYDVKM. This CDR3 is built from 14 residues. CDR3 DNA: TGTGCCAGCACCGAGGGGGCGTCGTTCTACGAGCAGTACTTC. It specifies CASTEGASFYEQYF.

The chain has TRBV28 and TRBJ2-7; D perhaps matches TRBD1 (5 bases). Germline CDR1 is MDHEN and CDR2 is SYDVKM. The CDR3 is 15 amino acids. Trimming pared 4 bases from V and 6 bases from J, leaving 19 bases between. The CDR3 loop reads CASSWTPSGLREQYF. The CDR3 nucleotides are TGTGCCAGCAGTTGGACGCCCTCAGGGTTACGCGAGCAGTACTTC.

The chain recombines TRBV27 with TRBJ2-3, with D perhaps matching TRBD2 (6 bases). V shed 5 bases and J shed 0 bases, with 18 bases lying between them. Germline V gene sequence: CDR1 MNHEY, CDR2 SMNVEV (reference sequence). The CDR3 consists of 17 residues. The CDR3 here is CASSISAGLTSTDTQYF. The CDR3 nucleotides are TGTGCCAGCAGTATCTCTGCAGGACTAACGAGCACAGATACGCAGTATTTT.

V and J are TRBV5-5 and TRBJ2-7, with 10 positions matching TRBD1. V was clipped by 3 bases and J by 4 bases; unmatched bases: 10. The CDR3 has 16 residues. The germline V gene has CDR1 SGHKS and CDR2 YYEKEE (reference sequence). CDR3 region: CASSSSPGQGTYEQYF. The CDR3 DNA follows: TGTGCCAGCAGCTCGTCTCCGGGACAGGGGACATACGAGCAGTACTTC.

The rearrangement links TRBV6-2 or TRBV6-3 to TRBJ2-1; 12 bases fit TRBD1. J lost 7 bases, V lost 5 bases, and 9 bases had no gene match. The CDR3 spans 16 residues. CDR1 is MNHEY, CDR2 SVGEGT, per germline. CDR3 bases: TGTGCCAGCAGTGCCCCCGGGACAGGGGGCATGAATGAGCAGTTCTTC. This translates into CASSAPGTGGMNEQFF.

This chain joins TRBV5-6 and TRBJ2-1; 9 nucleotides match TRBD1. This CDR3 has 14 amino acids. V lost 3 bases, J lost 7 bases, and 5 bases stayed unmatched. Germline assignment: CDR1 SGHDT and CDR2 YYEEEE. CDR3 nucleotide sequence: TGTGCCAGCAGCTCCCTAGACAGGGGGAATGAGCAGTTCTTC. Protein: CASSSLDRGNEQFF.

The chain recombines TRBV5-6 with TRBJ2-5; D is unresolved. In germline, CDR1 is SGHDT, CDR2 YYEEEE. V was trimmed by 0 bases and J by 7 bases, leaving 16 bases between them. CDR3 length: 15 residues. CDR3 in amino acids: CASSLEVSGLGTQYF. The CDR3 nucleotides read TGTGCCAGCAGCTTGGAGGTCTCTGGGCTTGGGACCCAGTACTTC.

The chain joins TRBV7-3 to TRBJ2-1; D is unresolved. V lost 2 bases and J 7 bases, leaving 12 bases between the germline ends. This CDR3 has 14 residues. Germline loops: CDR1 SGHTA, CDR2 FQGTGA. This chain's CDR3 is CASSLVARSNEQFF. The CDR3 nucleotides read TGTGCCAGCAGCTTAGTCGCTAGATCGAATGAGCAGTTCTTC.

J is TRBJ2-2 and V is TRBV12-5; TRBD2 matches at 8 bases. J gave up 3 bases and V 0 bases, and 15 bases lay outside the gene matches. Germline V gene data show CDR1 as LGHNT and CDR2 as FRNRAP. The CDR3 totals 20 residues. The chain's CDR3 is CASGLVPPRPLAVHTGELFF. CDR3 coding DNA: TGTGCTAGTGGTTTGGTACCCCCTCGGCCACTAGCGGTTCACACCGGGGAGCTGTTTTTT.

The chain is built from TRBV5-5 and TRBJ2-2; TRBD1 matches at 7 bases. In germline, CDR1 is SGHKS, CDR2 YYEKEE (reference sequence). Losses at the gene ends were 0 bases for V and 5 bases for J; bases not matched to a gene: 13. The CDR3 loop spans 18 amino acids. The DNA of the CDR3 is TGTGCCAGCAGCTTGGACCCGACAGGGCGTTTGGCTACCGGGGAGCTGTTTTTT. As protein: CASSLDPTGRLATGELFF.

The chain joins TRBV10-3 to TRBJ2-7; unclear D gene. Trimming cost V 6 bases and J 5 bases, with 8 bases left between them. Germline values: CDR1 ENHRY, CDR2 SYGVKD. CDR3 size: 11 residues. The CDR3 region is CAIRELDEQYF. CDR3 coding DNA: TGTGCCATCAGGGAGCTCGACGAGCAGTACTTC.

This clone was seen only once. V gene TRBV15 combines with J gene TRBJ2-7; 13 positions agree with TRBD2. CDR1 and CDR2 from the germline V gene are LNHNV and YYDKDF (reference sequence). V lost 1 base, J lost 7 bases, and 10 bases stayed unmatched. The CDR3 length is 17 residues. The CDR3 nucleotides are TGTGCCACCAGCAGAGGCACCTCTGGACTAGCGGGAGCTGAGCAGTACTTC. It encodes CATSRGTSGLAGAEQYF.

As DNA, the CDR3 is TGTGCCAGCAGCCCACGACATAGCACAGATACGCAGTATTTT. This translates into CASSPRHSTDTQYF. The gene calls are TRBV9 and TRBJ2-3; D not resolved. Germline values: CDR1 SGDLS, CDR2 YYNGEE. CDR3 size: 14 residues. Trimming took off 4 bases at V and 0 bases at J, with 9 bases between the two ends.

This clone was seen just once. The gene calls are TRBV5-4 and TRBJ2-2; D uncertain. CDR3 length: 13 amino acids. V was clipped by 4 bases and J by 3 bases, with 7 bases between them. The germline V gene has CDR1 SGHNT and CDR2 YYREEE (reference sequence). This CDR3 is CASSLADTGELFF. The CDR3 nucleotides are TGTGCCAGCAGCCTCGCGGACACCGGGGAGCTGTTTTTT.